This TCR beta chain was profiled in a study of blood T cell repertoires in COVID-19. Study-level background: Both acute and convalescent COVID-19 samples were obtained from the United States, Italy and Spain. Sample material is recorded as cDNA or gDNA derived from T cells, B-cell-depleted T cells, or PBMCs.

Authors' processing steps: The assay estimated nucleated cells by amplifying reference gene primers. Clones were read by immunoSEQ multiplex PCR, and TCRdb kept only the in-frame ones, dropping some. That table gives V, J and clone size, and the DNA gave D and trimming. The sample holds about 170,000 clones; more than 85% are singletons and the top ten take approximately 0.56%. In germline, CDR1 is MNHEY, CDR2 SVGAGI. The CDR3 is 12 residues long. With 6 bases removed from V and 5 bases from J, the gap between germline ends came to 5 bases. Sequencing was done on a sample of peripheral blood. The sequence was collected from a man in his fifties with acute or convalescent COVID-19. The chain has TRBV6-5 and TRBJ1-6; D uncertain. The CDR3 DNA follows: TGTGCCAGCAGCCCCAATAATTCACCCCTCCACTTT. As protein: CASSPNNSPLHF.